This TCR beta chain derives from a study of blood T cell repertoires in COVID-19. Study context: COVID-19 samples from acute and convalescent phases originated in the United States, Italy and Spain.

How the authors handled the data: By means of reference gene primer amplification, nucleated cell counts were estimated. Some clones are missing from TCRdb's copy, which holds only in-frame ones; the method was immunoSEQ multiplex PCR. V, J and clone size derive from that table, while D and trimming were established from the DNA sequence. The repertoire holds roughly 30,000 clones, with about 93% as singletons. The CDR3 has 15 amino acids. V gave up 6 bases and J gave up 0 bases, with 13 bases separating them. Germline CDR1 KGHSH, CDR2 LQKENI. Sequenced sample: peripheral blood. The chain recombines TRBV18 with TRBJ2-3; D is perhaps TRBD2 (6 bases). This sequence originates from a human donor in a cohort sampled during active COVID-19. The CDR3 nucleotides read TGTGCCAGCTCCGCACTAGCTTCTAGCACAGATACGCAGTATTTT. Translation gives CASSALASSTDTQYF.